Each of the 17 T cell receptor beta chains below was sequenced from the same sample in a study of post-analysis software for immune sequencing data. Overall study findings and caveats: Compared with controls, patients had more of five TRBV segments, including TRBV5-6, TRBV5-1 and TRBV20-1.

The library was made from cDNA and included unique molecular identifiers. TCRdb fed the PCR reads into MiXCR, producing one record per CDR3 protein. Of fewer than 850,000 distinct CDR3 sequences listed, less than 35% are singletons. These receptors have no identified antigens. Sequenced input: blood. The source of these receptors is a girl aged 5-17 years with multiple sclerosis.

This chain joins TRBV29-1 and TRBJ2-1; D ambiguous. CDR1 is SQVTM, CDR2 ANQGSEA, per germline. With 5 bases removed from V and 13 bases from J, the gap between germline ends came to 18 bases. This CDR3 is built from 12 residues. This chain's CDR3 is CSVSAGLETQFF. CDR3 nucleotide sequence: TGCAGCGTTAGTGCAGGTTTGGAGACCCAGTTCTTC.

About this clonotype itself: The junction departs from germline at one end; a sequencing error may be responsible. The chain has TRBV7-9 and TRBJ1-2; D is unresolved. The CDR3 has 16 amino acids. CDR1 SEHNR and CDR2 FQNEAQ come from the germline V gene (reference sequence). CDR3 nucleotides: TGTGCCAGCAGCCCAAGACCCTCAGCGGGTGACTATGGCCACACCTTC. This codes for CASSPRPSAGDYGHTF.

The V call is TRBV2, the J call TRBJ1-1; D not certain. The CDR3 is made up of 12 amino acids. CDR1 and CDR2 from the germline V gene are SNHLY and FYNNEI. V dropped 3 bases and J dropped 9 bases, with 11 bases sitting between them. This CDR3 reads CASSELRWKAFF. The CDR3 DNA follows: TGTGCCAGCAGTGAGCTTAGGTGGAAAGCTTTCTTT.

For the CDR3, the DNA is TGCAGCGCCAAGGGGCTAGCGGGAGGGCAGGACTACAATGAGCAGTTCTTC. Translation: CSAKGLAGGQDYNEQFF. The chain links TRBV29-1 to TRBJ2-1; the match to TRBD2 covers 12 bases. The CDR3 is made up of 17 amino acids. V shed 7 bases and J 3 bases; nucleotides not matched to a gene: 13. Germline V gene sequence: CDR1 SQVTM, CDR2 ANQGSEA.

This clonotype turned up a few times. The rearrangement uses TRBV7-6 and TRBJ2-1, with D possibly being TRBD2 (5 bases). Germline CDR1 SGHVS, CDR2 FNYEAQ. This CDR3 is built from 15 residues. V was shortened by 1 base and J by 5 bases, with 12 bases between the two germline ends. The CDR3, as DNA: TGTGCCAGCAGCTTAGAGGCGCCAGCGGACAATGAGCAGTTCTTC. Translating gives CASSLEAPADNEQFF. The whole variable domain, filled in from reference TRBV7-6 and TRBJ2-1, reads GAGVSQSPRYKVTKRGQDVALRCDPISGHVSLYWYRQALGQGPEFLTYFNYEAQQDKSGLPNDRFSAERPEGSISTLTIQRTEQRDSAMYRCASSLEAPADNEQFFGPGTRLTVL.

The chain carries TRBV3-1 and TRBJ2-5; D possibly corresponds to TRBD2 (5 bases). The germline V gene has CDR1 LGHDT and CDR2 YNNKEL (reference sequence). V was trimmed by 0 bases and J by 0 bases, leaving 14 bases between them. This CDR3 comprises 17 residues. The CDR3 DNA reads TGTGCCAGCAGCCAAGATGGGCGGGCCCAGTACCAAGAGACCCAGTACTTC. This gives the protein CASSQDGRAQYQETQYF.

This clonotype was seen more than once but under ten times. CDR3 sequence: CASSQAYEGSGANVLTF. DNA of the CDR3: TGTGCCAGCAGCCAAGCTTACGAGGGGTCTGGGGCCAACGTCCTGACTTTC. V is TRBV3-1 and J is TRBJ2-6, with D perhaps TRBD1 or TRBD2 (5 bases each). The V end was cut by 1 base, the J end by 1 base, with 11 bases between. The CDR3 is 17 amino acids. Germline V gene sequence: CDR1 LGHDT, CDR2 YNNKEL (reference sequence).

This chain connects TRBV5-1 to TRBJ2-7; 9 nucleotides match TRBD2. The germline V gene has CDR1 SGHRS and CDR2 YFSETQ. The CDR3 is made up of 16 amino acids. J lost 3 bases, V lost 0 bases, and 7 bases had no gene match. In nucleotides, the CDR3 is TGCGCCAGCAGCTTGGAGCCTAGCGGGATAAGCTACGAGCAGTACTTC. Amino acids: CASSLEPSGISYEQYF.

This clonotype was seen a few times. The J gene is TRBJ1-5, the V gene TRBV6-6; D unresolved. Trimming pared 2 bases from V and 7 bases from J, leaving 6 bases between. The CDR3 is 12 residues long. Germline lookup yields CDR1 MNHNY and CDR2 SVGAGI (reference sequence). CDR3 protein: CASSYPTQPQHF. DNA of the CDR3: TGTGCCAGCAGTTACCCTACCCAGCCCCAGCATTTT.

This chain links TRBV10-3 with TRBJ2-7, with D uncertain. The CDR3 is 13 residues long. Trimming took 2 bases from V and 3 from J, leaving 8 bases between them. The germline CDR1 and CDR2 sequences are ENHRY and SYGVKD. CDR3 loop: CAISEEGSYEQYF. In nucleotides, the CDR3 is TGTGCCATCAGTGAGGAAGGCAGCTACGAGCAGTACTTC.

This clonotype was picked up many times. V usage is TRBV7-2 and J usage is TRBJ2-5; the match to TRBD2 covers 14 bases. The CDR3 is 16 amino acids. The germline V gene has CDR1 SGHTA and CDR2 FQGNSA. V lost 5 bases to trimming and J lost 4 bases; unmatched junction nucleotides: 6. The CDR3: CASSEGLAGVGETQYF. In DNA form, the CDR3 reads TGTGCCAGCAGCGAGGGACTAGCGGGAGTTGGAGAGACCCAGTACTTC.

This clonotype was counted between two and nine times. The chain combines TRBV19 with TRBJ2-7; perhaps TRBD1 as D (6 bases). The CDR3 has 13 amino acids. Germline CDR1 reads LNHDA; CDR2 reads SQIVND (reference sequence). Trimming cost V 9 bases and J 0 bases, with 12 bases left between them. CDR3 residues: CASEDSNSYEQYF. CDR3 in DNA: TGTGCCAGCGAGGACAGCAACTCCTACGAGCAGTACTTC.

The V call is TRBV29-1, the J call TRBJ2-4; 7 bases line up with TRBD2. The end of the DNA is better explained by TRBJ2-7, so the J call may be wrong. Germline V CDR1 and CDR2: SQVTM, ANQGSEA. CDR3 length: 16 residues. CDR3 sequence: CSVEDLGASGYYEQYF. The CDR3 DNA is TGCAGCGTTGAAGATCTTGGGGCTAGCGGATACTACGAGCAGTACTTC.

Notes on this clonotype: A junction end diverges from the germline sequence, so it may reflect a read error. The rearrangement uses TRBV5-1 and TRBJ2-2, with a tentative D call TRBD2 (5 bases). CDR1 is SGHRS and CDR2 is YFSETQ in the germline V gene. The CDR3 covers 15 residues. CDR3 protein: CASSLVISGSGERFF. In nucleotides, the CDR3 is TGCGCCAGCAGCTTGGTTATCAGCGGATCCGGGGAGCGGTTTTTT.

This clonotype appeared a few times. The chain combines TRBV12-3 or TRBV12-4 with TRBJ2-7, with D perhaps matching TRBD2 (6 bases). V dropped 3 bases and J dropped 5 bases, with 20 bases sitting between them. This CDR3 region has 16 residues. CDR3 bases: TGTGCCAGCAGTTTGCGGGCGGGAAGCGTTGGGGACGAGCAGTACTTC. This encodes CASSLRAGSVGDEQYF.

The V gene is TRBV4-3, the J gene TRBJ2-5; D is uncertain. The tail of the sequence fits TRBJ2-7 better, so the J call may be wrong. CDR3 length equals 15 residues. From germline, CDR1 is LGHNA and CDR2 YSLEER. The CDR3 region has the DNA TGCGCCAGCAGCCATGGGCTACGGAACTACTACGAGCAGTACTTC. The encoded protein is CASSHGLRNYYEQYF.

This clonotype was counted a few times. The rearrangement links TRBV16 to TRBJ1-4; 11 nucleotides agree with TRBD1. The CDR3 is 15 amino acids. J lost 12 bases, V lost 1 base, and 7 bases had no gene match. Germline CDR1 KGHSY, CDR2 FQNENV. The CDR3, as DNA: TGTGCCAGCAGCCAATTGGCCGGACAGGGGGCAGAACTGTTTTTT. Amino acid sequence: CASSQLAGQGAELFF.